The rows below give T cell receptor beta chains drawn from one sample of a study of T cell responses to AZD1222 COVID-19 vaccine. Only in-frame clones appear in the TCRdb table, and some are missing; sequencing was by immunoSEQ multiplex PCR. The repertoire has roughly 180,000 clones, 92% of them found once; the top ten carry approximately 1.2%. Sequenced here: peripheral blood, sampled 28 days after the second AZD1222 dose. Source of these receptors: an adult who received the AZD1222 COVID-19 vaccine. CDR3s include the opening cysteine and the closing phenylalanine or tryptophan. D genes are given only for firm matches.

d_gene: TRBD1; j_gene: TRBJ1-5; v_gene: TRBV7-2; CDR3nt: TGTGCCAGCAGCTTAAGCAGGGGGGACAATCAGCCCCAGCATTTT; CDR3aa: CASSLSRGDNQPQHF
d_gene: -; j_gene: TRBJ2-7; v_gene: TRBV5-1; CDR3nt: TGCGCCAGCAGCTTGCCCAATTCCTACGAGCAGTACTTC; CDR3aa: CASSLPNSYEQYF
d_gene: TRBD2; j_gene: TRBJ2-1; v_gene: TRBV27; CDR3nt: TGTGCCAGCAGCCTTGCTCCGGGAGGGGGGTATGAGCAGTTCTTC; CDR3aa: CASSLAPGGGYEQFF
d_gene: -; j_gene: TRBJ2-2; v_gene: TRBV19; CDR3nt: TGTGCCAGTAGTGCCCCCAAGGGGTCCGGGGAGCTGTTTTTT; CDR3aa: CASSAPKGSGELFF
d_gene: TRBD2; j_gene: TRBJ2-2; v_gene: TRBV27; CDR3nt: TGTGCCAGCAGCCGGGGACTAGCGGGGGGCACCGGGGAGCTGTTTTTT; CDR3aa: CASSRGLAGGTGELFF
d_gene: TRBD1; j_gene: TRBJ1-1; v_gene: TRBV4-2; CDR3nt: TGTGCCAGCAGCCAAGATGAGGGGGCGAACACTGAAGCTTTCTTT; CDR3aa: CASSQDEGANTEAFF
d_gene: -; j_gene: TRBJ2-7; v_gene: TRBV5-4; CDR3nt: TGTGCCAGCAGCTTGCGGACGGATAACTACGAGCAGTACTTC; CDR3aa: CASSLRTDNYEQYF
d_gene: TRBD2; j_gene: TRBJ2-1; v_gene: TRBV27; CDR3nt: TGTGCCAGCAGTCCCGGGACTAGCGGGACCTTTAAATACTACAATGAGCAGTTCTTC; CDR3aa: CASSPGTSGTFKYYNEQFF
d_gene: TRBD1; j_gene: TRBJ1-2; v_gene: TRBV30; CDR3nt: TGTGCCTGGAGTGTAGCCCTCCCGACAGGGGGTTTGGGCTACACCTTC; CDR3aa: CAWSVALPTGGLGYTF
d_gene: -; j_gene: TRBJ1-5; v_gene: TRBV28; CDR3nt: TGTGCCAGCAGTTTAAAATTCGTGGGGTCGCAGCCCCAGCATTTT; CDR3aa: CASSLKFVGSQPQHF
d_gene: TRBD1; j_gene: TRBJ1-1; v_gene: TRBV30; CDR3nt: TGTGCCTGGAGTGAGGGGGCCAGGACTGAAGCTTTCTTT; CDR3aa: CAWSEGARTEAFF
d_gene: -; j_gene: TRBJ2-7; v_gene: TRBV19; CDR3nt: TGTGCCAGTAATCCAGGTGGATTAACCTACGAGCAGTACTTC; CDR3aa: CASNPGGLTYEQYF
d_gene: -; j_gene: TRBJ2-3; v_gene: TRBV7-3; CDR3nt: TGTGCCAGCAGCCCCTGGGTGGGAGCGGGCACAGATACGCAGTATTTT; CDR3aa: CASSPWVGAGTDTQYF
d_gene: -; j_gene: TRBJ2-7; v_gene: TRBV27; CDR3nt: TGTGCCAGCAGTTTAAAGGTGGGAATGACCTCCTACGAGCAGTACTTC; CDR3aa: CASSLKVGMTSYEQYF
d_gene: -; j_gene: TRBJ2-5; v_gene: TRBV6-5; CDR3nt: TGTGCCAGCAGTTACTCGAGTCCTAGCCAAGAGACCCAGTACTTC; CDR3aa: CASSYSSPSQETQYF
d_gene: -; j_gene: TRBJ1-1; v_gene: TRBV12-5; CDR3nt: TGTGCTAGTGGTTTGGTACAATTACAGGTAGGGCTCACTGAAGCTTTCTTT; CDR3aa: CASGLVQLQVGLTEAFF
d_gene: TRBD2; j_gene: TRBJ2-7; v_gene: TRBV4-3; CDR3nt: TGCGCCAGCAGCCAGTATCTCTCTAGCGGGAGCTCCTACGAGCAGTACTTC; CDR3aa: CASSQYLSSGSSYEQYF
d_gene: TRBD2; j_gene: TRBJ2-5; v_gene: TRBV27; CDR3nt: TGTGCCAGCAGTTTATCCTATGTACTAGCGAGAGAGACCCAGTACTTC; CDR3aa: CASSLSYVLARETQYF
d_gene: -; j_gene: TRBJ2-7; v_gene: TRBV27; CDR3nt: TGTGCCAGCGGGAGGACAGGATACGAGCAGTACTTC; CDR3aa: CASGRTGYEQYF